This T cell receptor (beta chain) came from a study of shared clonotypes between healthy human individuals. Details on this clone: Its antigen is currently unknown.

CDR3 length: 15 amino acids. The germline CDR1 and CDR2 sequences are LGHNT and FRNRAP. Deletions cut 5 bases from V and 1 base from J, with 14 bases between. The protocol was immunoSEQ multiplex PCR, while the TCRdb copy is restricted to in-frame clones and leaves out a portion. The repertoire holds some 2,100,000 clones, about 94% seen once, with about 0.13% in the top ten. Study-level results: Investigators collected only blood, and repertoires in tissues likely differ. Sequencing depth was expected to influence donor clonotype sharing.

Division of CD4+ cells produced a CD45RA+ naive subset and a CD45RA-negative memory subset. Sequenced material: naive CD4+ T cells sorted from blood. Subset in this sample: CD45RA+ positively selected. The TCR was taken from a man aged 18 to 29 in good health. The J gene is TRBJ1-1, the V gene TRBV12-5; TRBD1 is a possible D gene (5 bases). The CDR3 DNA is TGTGCTAGTGGTCGGGGGGAGGGGTCGAACACTGAAGCTTTCTTT. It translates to CASGRGEGSNTEAFF.